This TCR beta chain was retrieved from a study of OX40 agonist ivuxolimab in advanced cancers. Study summary: People in dose escalation had one of these cancers: hepatocellular carcinoma, melanoma, renal cell or head and neck cancer. General study findings and limits: Fewer expanded clones were found on average in CD4+ than in CD8+ T cells. Partial responders treated at 0.1-3.0 mg/kg exhibited clonal expansion among the lowest measured.

Cycle 7 day 1, cycle 4 day 1, and baseline were the timepoints at which blood was sampled. The data were produced by immunoSEQ multiplex PCR, yet TCRdb's version contains in-frame clones alone and is incomplete. The table records roughly 46,000 clones, about nine tenths of them present only once. Germline V gene data show CDR1 as MGHDK and CDR2 as SYGVNS. The CDR3 consists of 17 residues. Between the trimmed V and J ends, which lost 4 bases and 5 bases, there was a span of 20 bases. Within the sample, this clone is medium-sized (0.01 to 0.1%). The antigen is unknown. The V call is TRBV25-1, the J call TRBJ2-2; perhaps TRBD2 as D (6 bases). The TCR was taken from an adult with an advanced solid tumor such as melanoma, head and neck, liver or kidney cancer. The input for sequencing was CD4+ or CD8+ T cells sorted from blood, taken in a trial of the OX40 agonist ivuxolimab. The CDR3, as DNA: TGTGCCAGCAGTGTCCCGGACTGGGGAGGTAGGACCGGGGAGCTGTTTTTT. Its translation: CASSVPDWGGRTGELFF.